Presented here are 17 T cell receptor beta chains from one specimen sequenced in a study of cytomegalovirus exposure and HLA in healthy donors. With 60 Vbeta and 13 Jbeta primers, the PCR was carried out. The assay was immunoSEQ multiplex PCR, and TCRdb's table has in-frame clones only and misses some. The sample includes around 200,000 clones, around three quarters of them seen just once. What was sequenced was PBMCs. These TCRs come from a boy younger than 18 in good health and CMV-seronegative.

The chain combines TRBV27 with TRBJ2-5; no clear D gene. The CDR3 is 11 residues long. V lost 3 bases and J lost 5, with 4 bases in between. The germline V gene encodes CDR1 MNHEY and CDR2 SMNVEV (reference sequence). CDR3 nucleotides: TGTGCCAGCAGTTTTCGGGAGACCCAGTACTTC. Its translation: CASSFRETQYF.

This clone was seen once. The V and J genes are TRBV7-2 and TRBJ1-1, with D unclear. This CDR3 spans 12 amino acids. In germline, CDR1 is SGHTA, CDR2 FQGNSA. The V end was cut by 6 bases, the J end by 6 bases, with 11 bases between. The CDR3 coding sequence is TGTGCCAGCAGGCGTGATGGGCCTGAAGCTTTCTTT. Translation: CASRRDGPEAFF.

The rearrangement uses TRBV4-1 and TRBJ2-5; 8 positions agree with TRBD2. This CDR3 is built from 16 residues. With 8 bases clipped from V and 7 bases from J, the junction kept 18 bases outside the gene matches. In germline, CDR1 is MGHRA, CDR2 YSYEKL. The CDR3 loop reads CASSLIPQAGVGTQYF. Written as DNA, the CDR3 is TGCGCCAGCTCGCTTATCCCGCAAGCGGGAGTAGGGACCCAGTACTTC.

As for this clone: Germline and junction disagree at one end, which may indicate a read error. The rearrangement joins TRBV7-7 to TRBJ2-1, with 12 bases matching TRBD2. Germline V CDR1 and CDR2: SSHAT, FNYEAQ (reference sequence). The CDR3 length is 16 residues. This CDR3 reads CASSQTTSGGYNEQFF. The CDR3 region has the DNA TGTGCTAGCAGTCAAACGACTAGCGGGGGTTACAATGAGCAGTTCTTC.

This clone is classed as medium-sized. The chain couples TRBV6-5 to TRBJ2-7; 15 nucleotides match TRBD2. The CDR3 extends over 15 amino acids. Losses at the gene ends were 5 bases for V and 2 bases for J; bases not matched to a gene: 1. Germline V gene lookup returns CDR1 MNHEY and CDR2 SVGAGI. Here the CDR3 DNA reads TGTGCCAGCAGTGGACTAGCGGGGGGGCCCTACGAGCAGTACTTC. Translating it yields CASSGLAGGPYEQYF.

The gene calls are TRBV6-5 and TRBJ2-1; D is uncertain. The CDR3 is made up of 13 amino acids. The V gene's germline CDR1 is MNHEY and CDR2 SVGAGI. V dropped 6 bases and J dropped 10 bases, with 16 bases sitting between them. CDR3 region: CASRSWAPREQFF. Here the CDR3 DNA reads TGTGCCAGCAGGTCTTGGGCTCCTCGGGAGCAGTTCTTC.

As concerns this clone: Distinct nucleotide sequences in the sample also encode this CDR3. V and J are TRBV6-4 and TRBJ2-3, with TRBD2 identical over 9 bases. The CDR3 consists of 15 residues. CDR1 and CDR2 (germline): MRHNA, SNTAGT. V was pared by 6 bases and J by 2 bases, with 6 bases of the junction left unmatched. CDR3 nucleotides: TGTGCCAGCAGCGACAGCGGGGGGTCCACAGATACGCAGTATTTT. Amino acids: CASSDSGGSTDTQYF.

The genes are TRBV5-1 and TRBJ1-2; a weak D match, TRBD1 (6 bases). The CDR3 runs to 15 residues. V shed 0 bases and J shed 2 bases, with 11 bases lying between them. CDR1 is SGHRS and CDR2 is YFSETQ in the germline V gene. CDR3 DNA sequence: TGCGCCAGCAGCTTGGGCCCTGGACAGAACTATGGCTACACCTTC. This translates into CASSLGPGQNYGYTF.

This clone was seen only once. The chain's CDR3 is CASRTDRGSYTF. For the CDR3, the DNA is TGTGCCAGCAGAACGGACAGGGGGTCCTACACCTTC. This rearrangement joins TRBV27 to TRBJ1-2; 10 positions agree with TRBD1. The germline CDR1 and CDR2 sequences are MNHEY and SMNVEV (reference sequence). CDR3 length equals 12 residues. V lost 6 bases, J lost 10 bases, and 5 bases stayed unmatched.

The chain has TRBV19 and TRBJ1-5; D might be TRBD1 (6 bases). The CDR3 has 16 residues. V was shortened by 3 bases and J by 5 bases, with 17 bases between the two germline ends. Germline V gene data show CDR1 as LNHDA and CDR2 as SQIVND (reference sequence). DNA for the CDR3: TGTGCCAGTAGTATGCGGGAGACAGGACCCGATCAGCCCCAGCATTTT. The encoded protein is CASSMRETGPDQPQHF.

This clone came up a few times. The chain uses TRBV19 and TRBJ1-2; 10 nucleotides agree with TRBD1. Germline V gene sequence: CDR1 LNHDA, CDR2 SQIVND (reference sequence). The CDR3 length is 17 residues. The V gene end was trimmed by 2 bases and the J gene end by 4 bases; junction bases not matched to a gene: 10. This chain's CDR3 is CASSISPGTGEIYGYTF. For the CDR3, the DNA is TGTGCCAGTAGTATAAGCCCCGGGACAGGGGAGATCTATGGCTACACCTTC.

This chain links TRBV5-1 with TRBJ2-7; 7 bases are a match to TRBD2. The length of the CDR3 is 16 residues. V shed 0 bases and J 5 bases; nucleotides not matched to a gene: 11. Germline CDR1 SGHRS, CDR2 YFSETQ. The CDR3 coding sequence is TGCGCCAGCAGCTTGGCCGGATGGGGGGGAGTAAACGAGCAGTACTTC. Translated: CASSLAGWGGVNEQYF.

There are a few counts of this clone. CDR3 region: CASSLTGFIQDGYTF. The CDR3 DNA is TGTGCCAGCAGCTTGACAGGTTTCATTCAAGATGGCTACACCTTC. The chain links TRBV5-6 to TRBJ1-2; D may be TRBD1 (5 bases). Trimming took off 1 base at V and 6 bases at J, with 16 bases between the two ends. The CDR3 runs to 15 residues. Germline V gene lookup returns CDR1 SGHDT and CDR2 YYEEEE.

The chain uses TRBV5-1 and TRBJ2-2; TRBD2 might be the D (5 bases). V was cut by 6 bases and J by 5 bases, with 11 bases left in between. Germline CDR1 SGHRS, CDR2 YFSETQ. This CDR3 is built from 13 residues. The DNA of the CDR3 is TGCGCCAGCACGGCAGGAGGAACCGGGGAGCTGTTTTTT. Its protein product is CASTAGGTGELFF.

The chain is built from TRBV4-2 and TRBJ2-2; D is unclear. V lost 0 bases and J lost 0, with 11 bases in between. From germline, CDR1 is LGHNA and CDR2 YNFKEQ. The CDR3 runs to 17 residues. The CDR3 sequence: CASSQDQSRTNTGELFF. In DNA, the CDR3 is TGTGCCAGCAGCCAAGATCAGTCGCGGACGAACACCGGGGAGCTGTTTTTT.

This chain connects TRBV19 to TRBJ1-1; D remains ambiguous. The ends were cut back, 5 bases at V and 4 bases at J, with 8 bases in the middle. This CDR3 is built from 12 residues. Germline-derived CDR1 and CDR2 are LNHDA and SQIVND (reference sequence). The CDR3 spells CASSPLGTEAFF. As DNA, the CDR3 is TGTGCCAGTAGTCCCCTAGGCACTGAAGCTTTCTTT.

The chain employs TRBV6-5 and TRBJ1-1; D perhaps matches TRBD1 (6 bases). Germline-derived CDR1 and CDR2 are MNHEY and SVGAGI. The V gene lost 5 bases and the J gene lost 1 base, with 11 bases spanning the gap. There are 14 residues in the CDR3. Here the CDR3 DNA reads TGTGCCAGCAGTACCCTCAGGGGGAACACTGAAGCTTTCTTT. It yields the protein CASSTLRGNTEAFF.